The rows below give T cell receptor beta chains drawn from one sample of a study of shared clonotypes between healthy human individuals. TCRdb's table, derived via immunoSEQ multiplex PCR, lists solely in-frame clones and lacks some. The sample lists a few hundred thousand clones; around 81% were seen once. Sequencing used PBMCs. The receptors come from a woman aged 40 to 50 in good health. Some clones in this sample may be carry-over from other donors' samples. Both conserved end residues are part of each CDR3. The D gene is left open where the match is weak. Size is stated for part of the rows, as once, few or many counts, or as a class when the clone is expanded.

>TRBJ2-7|TRBV28|once|-
TGTGCCAGCAGTTTAACTGGGACGGGAACCTACGAGCAGTACTTC
CASSLTGTGTYEQYF
>TRBJ1-2|TRBV5-1|-|-
TGCGCCAGCAGCTTGCTGCAGGAAGATGGCTACACCTTC
CASSLLQEDGYTF
>TRBJ2-7|TRBV30|few|TRBD2
TGTGCCGTGCGGGAGCTTGTGGCCTACGAGCAGTACTTC
CAVRELVAYEQYF
>TRBJ1-1|TRBV30|few|-
TGTGCCTGGAGTGGAGGGGCGAGCACTGAAGCTTTCTTT
CAWSGGASTEAFF
>TRBJ1-1|TRBV5-4|-|-
TGTGCCAGCAGCTTAGGGGGTACCACTGAAGCTTTCTTT
CASSLGGTTEAFF
>TRBJ1-2|TRBV11-2|once|-
TGTGCCAGCAGATCCATCCATGGGGGGAACTATGGCTACACCTTC
CASRSIHGGNYGYTF
>TRBJ2-1|TRBV5-5|-|TRBD2
TGTGCCAGCAGCCAACCAGGGACTATTAATGAGCAGTTCTTC
CASSQPGTINEQFF
>TRBJ2-7|TRBV5-1|few|-
TGCGCCAGCAGCGGATCCTACGAGCAGTACTTC
CASSGSYEQYF
>TRBJ2-2|TRBV27|few|-
TGTGCCAGCAGTTTTTCCGGGACGGCGAACACCGGGGAGCTGTTTTTT
CASSFSGTANTGELFF
>TRBJ2-3|TRBV28|few|TRBD2
TGTGCCAGCAGCCCCCGACTAGCGAGCACAGATACGCAGTATTTT
CASSPRLASTDTQYF
>TRBJ1-5|TRBV28|-|-
TGTGCCAGCAAAAATGGGGGGGGCAGCCAGCCCCAGCATTTT
CASKNGGGSQPQHF
>TRBJ1-1|TRBV2|-|-
TGTGCCAGCAAGGAGTGGGTGAACACTGAAGCTTTCTTT
CASKEWVNTEAFF
>TRBJ2-7|TRBV28|-|-
TGTGCCAGCAGTGCCCCGAGCTCCTACGAGCAGTACTTC
CASSAPSSYEQYF
>TRBJ1-3|TRBV27|-|-
TGTGCCAGCGGGCCCCAGGCTGGAAACACCATATATTTT
CASGPQAGNTIYF
>TRBJ1-1|TRBV7-3|many|-
TGTGCCAGCAGCTTAACCAGACAAGAGAACACTGAAGCTTTCTTT
CASSLTRQENTEAFF
>TRBJ2-2|TRBV7-3|-|-
TGTGCCAGCAGTTCCGACTCCACCGGGGAGCTGTTTTTT
CASSSDSTGELFF
>TRBJ2-7|TRBV25-1|-|-
TGTGCCAGCAGTGGGGCGTCCGAGCAGTACTTC
CASSGASEQYF
>TRBJ2-5|TRBV11-2|-|TRBD2
TGTGCCAGCAGCGGGACTATTGGAGAGACCCAGTACTTC
CASSGTIGETQYF
>TRBJ1-4|TRBV29-1|once|TRBD1
TGCAGCGTGGGGACAGGGACCGGGGAAAAACTGTTTTTT
CSVGTGTGEKLFF
>TRBJ2-7|TRBV29-1|once|TRBD1
TGCAGCGTTGTACGGGACAGGGGTGCCTACGAGCAGTACTTC
CSVVRDRGAYEQYF
>TRBJ2-1|TRBV5-5|-|TRBD2
TGTGCCAGCAGCTTCGGAACTAGCGGGAGTGTAGGAAAGCAGTTCTTC
CASSFGTSGSVGKQFF
>TRBJ2-7|TRBV9|-|TRBD1
TGTGCCAGCCGGTGGTGGGACAGGGGACCCCCCCGTACCTACGAGCAGTACTTC
CASRWWDRGPPRTYEQYF
>TRBJ2-7|TRBV27|-|TRBD1
TGTGCCAGCAGTTTATCAGGACAGGGAAGTACCTACGAGCAGTACTTC
CASSLSGQGSTYEQYF
>TRBJ2-5|TRBV6-5|-|TRBD2
TGTGCCAGCAGTTACGCTAGCGGGATTGGAGAGACCCAGTACTTC
CASSYASGIGETQYF
>TRBJ1-2|TRBV6-6|-|TRBD1
TGCGCCAGCAGCCGACAGGGGGACTATGGCTACACCTTC
CASSRQGDYGYTF
>TRBJ1-1|TRBV2|few|-
TGTGCCAGCAGGATTAACACTGAAGCTTTCTTT
CASRINTEAFF
>TRBJ1-1|TRBV6-1|-|TRBD1
TGTGCCAGCAGTGAACTATACAGGGGGAACACTGAAGCTTTCTTT
CASSELYRGNTEAFF
>TRBJ2-2|TRBV19|-|-
TGTGCCAGTACCATGGGACAGAACACCGGGGAGCTGTTTTTT
CASTMGQNTGELFF
>TRBJ2-2|TRBV27|-|-
TGTGCCAGCAGTTTATGGGACCCGCTCCAGCTGTTTTTT
CASSLWDPLQLFF
>TRBJ2-2|TRBV7-2|few|TRBD2
TGTGCCAGCAGCCCCCAGGCGGGAGGAAGCGCCGGGGAGCTGTTTTTT
CASSPQAGGSAGELFF
>TRBJ2-3|TRBV30|-|-
TGTGCCTGGAGTCGCGGGATAGGAACAGATACGCAGTATTTT
CAWSRGIGTDTQYF
>TRBJ1-1|TRBV9|-|-
TGTGCCAGCAGCCCAGGGGCACGGTTGGACACTGAAGCTTTCTTT
CASSPGARLDTEAFF
>TRBJ2-7|TRBV28|-|TRBD2
TGTGCCAGCAGTCCCGTGGCTAGCGGCGCCTACGAGCAGTACTTC
CASSPVASGAYEQYF
>TRBJ2-1|TRBV5-6|once|TRBD2
TGTGCCAGCAGCCCGGGAGGGGGAGGGCCCTACAATGAGCAGTTCTTC
CASSPGGGGPYNEQFF
>TRBJ2-2|TRBV7-7|-|TRBD1
TGTGCCAGCAGCTTAGAGGACAGGGGTTTCACCGGGGAGCTGTTTTTT
CASSLEDRGFTGELFF
>TRBJ2-1|TRBV10-3|-|-
TGTGCCATCTCCGGACCCGAGTACAATGAGCAGTTCTTC
CAISGPEYNEQFF
>TRBJ2-6|TRBV10-3|-|TRBD1
TGTGCCATCAGCCTTCGTCGACTAGGACAGGGAGGCTCTGGGGCCAACGTCCTGACTTTC
CAISLRRLGQGGSGANVLTF
>TRBJ2-5|TRBV18|few|TRBD1
TGTGCCAGCTCACGGGACAGACAAGAGACCCAGTACTTC
CASSRDRQETQYF
>TRBJ1-1|TRBV7-2|-|TRBD1
TGTGCCAGCAGTCCAGGGGGTGTGGCTGAAGCTTTCTTT
CASSPGGVAEAFF
>TRBJ2-7|TRBV4-1|-|-
TGCGCCAGCAGCCAAGTCTGGAGAAGAAAACGGGACACCTACGAGCAGTACTTC
CASSQVWRRKRDTYEQYF
>TRBJ1-4|TRBV5-1|-|-
TGCGCCAGCAGCCCAATGACAGGAACTAATGAAAAACTGTTTTTT
CASSPMTGTNEKLFF
>TRBJ2-5|TRBV7-1|-|-
TGTGCCAGCAGCTTAGCGATCGAGACCCAGTACTTC
CASSLAIETQYF
>TRBJ2-7|TRBV6-4|-|-
TGTGCCAGCAGTGACACCACACCGGGACCGTACGAGCAGTACTTC
CASSDTTPGPYEQYF
>TRBJ2-1|TRBV2|few|-
TGTGCCAGCACCTCCTGGGGCACTGAGCAGTTCTTC
CASTSWGTEQFF
>TRBJ2-2|TRBV18|-|TRBD1
TGTGCCAGCTCACCGACAGGGGGCAACACCGGGGAGCTGTTTTTT
CASSPTGGNTGELFF
>TRBJ2-7|TRBV30|-|TRBD2
TGTGCCGCAAGACAGGAGGGGACTAGCGGGAGTTACGAGCAGTACTTC
CAARQEGTSGSYEQYF
>TRBJ2-5|TRBV30|-|TRBD1
TGTGCCTGGAGTGTACCTGGGACAGGGATGGAGACCCAGTACTTC
CAWSVPGTGMETQYF
>TRBJ2-1|TRBV7-2|-|-
TGTGCCAGCAGCTTAGAAGCGCACAATGAGCAGTTCTTC
CASSLEAHNEQFF